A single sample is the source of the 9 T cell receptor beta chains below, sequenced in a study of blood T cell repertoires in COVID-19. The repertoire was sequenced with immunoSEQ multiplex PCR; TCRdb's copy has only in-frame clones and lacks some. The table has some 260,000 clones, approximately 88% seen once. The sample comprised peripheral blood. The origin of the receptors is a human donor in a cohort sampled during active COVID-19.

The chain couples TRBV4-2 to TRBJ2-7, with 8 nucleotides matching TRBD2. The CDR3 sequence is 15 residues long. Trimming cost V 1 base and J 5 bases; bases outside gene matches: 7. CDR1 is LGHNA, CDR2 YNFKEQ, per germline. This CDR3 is CASSQGREGRNEQYF. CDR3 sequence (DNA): TGTGCCAGCAGCCAAGGTCGGGAGGGCCGTAACGAGCAGTACTTC.

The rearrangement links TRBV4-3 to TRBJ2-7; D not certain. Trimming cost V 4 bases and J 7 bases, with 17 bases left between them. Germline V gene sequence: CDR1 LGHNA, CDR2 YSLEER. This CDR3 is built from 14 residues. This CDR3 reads CASSPHIGPWEQYF. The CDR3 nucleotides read TGCGCCAGCAGCCCTCATATTGGCCCTTGGGAGCAGTACTTC.

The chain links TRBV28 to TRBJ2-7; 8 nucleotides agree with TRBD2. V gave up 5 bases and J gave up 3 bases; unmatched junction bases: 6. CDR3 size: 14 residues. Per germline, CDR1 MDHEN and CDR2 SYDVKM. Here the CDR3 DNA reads TGTGCCAGCAGTACTAGCGGACTGTACTACGAGCAGTACTTC. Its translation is CASSTSGLYYEQYF.

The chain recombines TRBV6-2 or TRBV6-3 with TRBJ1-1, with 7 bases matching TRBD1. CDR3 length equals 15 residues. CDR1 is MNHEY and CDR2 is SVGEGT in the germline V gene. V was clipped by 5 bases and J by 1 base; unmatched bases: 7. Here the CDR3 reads CASSDSGTANTEAFF. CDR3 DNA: TGTGCCAGCAGTGATTCCGGGACAGCGAACACTGAAGCTTTCTTT.

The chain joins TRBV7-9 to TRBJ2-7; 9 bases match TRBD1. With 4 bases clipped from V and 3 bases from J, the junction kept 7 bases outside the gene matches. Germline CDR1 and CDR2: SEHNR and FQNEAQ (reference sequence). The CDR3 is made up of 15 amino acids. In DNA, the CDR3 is TGTGCCAGCAGCTGGACAGGGGACATTTACTACGAGCAGTACTTC. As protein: CASSWTGDIYYEQYF.

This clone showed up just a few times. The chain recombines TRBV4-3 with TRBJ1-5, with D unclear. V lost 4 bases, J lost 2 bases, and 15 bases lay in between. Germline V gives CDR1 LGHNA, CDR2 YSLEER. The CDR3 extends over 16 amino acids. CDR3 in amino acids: CASSRGISGGNQPQHF. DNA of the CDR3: TGCGCCAGCAGCCGAGGAATCTCCGGGGGCAATCAGCCCCAGCATTTT.

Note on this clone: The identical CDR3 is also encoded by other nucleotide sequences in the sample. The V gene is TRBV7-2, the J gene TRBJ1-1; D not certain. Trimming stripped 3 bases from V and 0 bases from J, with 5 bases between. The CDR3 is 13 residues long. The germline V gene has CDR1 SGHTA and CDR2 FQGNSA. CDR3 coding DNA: TGTGCCAGCAGCTTGACACTGAACACTGAAGCTTTCTTT. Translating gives CASSLTLNTEAFF.

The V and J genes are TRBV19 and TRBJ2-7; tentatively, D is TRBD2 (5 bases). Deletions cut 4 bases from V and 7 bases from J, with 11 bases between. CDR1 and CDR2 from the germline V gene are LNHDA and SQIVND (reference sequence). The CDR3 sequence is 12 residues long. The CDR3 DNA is TGTGCCAGTAGTAGCCTCGGAGGAGAGCAGTACTTC. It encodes CASSSLGGEQYF.

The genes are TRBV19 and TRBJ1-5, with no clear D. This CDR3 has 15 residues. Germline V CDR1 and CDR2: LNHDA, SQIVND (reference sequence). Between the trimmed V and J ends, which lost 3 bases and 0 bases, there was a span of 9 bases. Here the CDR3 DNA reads TGTGCCAGTAGTATGCAGGCCTATAGCAATCAGCCCCAGCATTTT. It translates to CASSMQAYSNQPQHF.